This T cell receptor beta chain was found in a study of T cell responses to AZD1222 COVID-19 vaccine. This clone showed up just once. Assay used: immunoSEQ multiplex PCR; TCRdb lists only in-frame clones, some missing. This table holds 100,000 to 150,000 clones, around 84% found once. The CDR3 is made up of 15 amino acids. V lost 5 bases and J 4 bases, leaving 17 bases between the germline ends. CDR1 SGHTA and CDR2 FQGNSA come from the germline V gene. J is TRBJ1-2 and V is TRBV7-2; TRBD1 is a possible D gene (5 bases). The TCR originated in an adult in good health. The sample was peripheral blood, taken on day 0 of AZD1222 vaccination. The CDR3 reads CASSRRGGQLYGYTF. In DNA form, the CDR3 reads TGTGCCAGCAGCCGTAGGGGAGGGCAGCTCTATGGCTACACCTTC.